This T cell receptor beta chain was recorded in a study of beta chain features in type 1 diabetes. The junction had 8 bases not matched to a gene; V was cut back by 6 bases and J by 2 bases. The CDR3 totals 15 residues. Per germline, CDR1 SNHLY and CDR2 FYNNEI. Reverse transcribing all isolated RNA meant expressed TCRB transcripts were sequenced. The data were produced by immunoSEQ multiplex PCR, yet TCRdb's version contains in-frame clones alone and is incomplete. The repertoire holds under 200,000 clones, approximately 10% seen once, with under 0.55% in the top ten. Study results and caveats: Whether TCRB rearrangement is influenced by HLA type was left unresolved in this analysis. Moderately but significantly shorter TCRB CDR3s were found in Type 1 diabetes patients in all four CD4+ subsets.

For this clone: Its antigen is unidentified.

V is TRBV2 and J is TRBJ2-5; TRBD1 matches 8 bases. The sequence was obtained from a man aged 25 to 40 with type 1 diabetes. Sequencing was carried out using central memory CD4+ T cells from blood. The CDR3 spells CASSVQGAGQETQYF. In DNA, the CDR3 is TGTGCCAGCAGCGTTCAGGGGGCTGGTCAAGAGACCCAGTACTTC.